A single sample gave rise to the 8 T cell receptor beta chains below, sequenced in a study of blood T cell repertoires in COVID-19. Produced via immunoSEQ multiplex PCR; TCRdb's table is partial and in-frame only. The repertoire holds about 180,000 clones, with roughly nine tenths as singletons. Sequencing used peripheral blood. Every receptor here comes from a man between 70 and 80 years old with active or convalescent COVID-19.

CDR3 DNA sequence: TGTGCCAGCAGTTACTCAGCGACAGCGAACTACGAGCAGTACTTC. Protein product: CASSYSATANYEQYF. V usage is TRBV6-5 and J usage is TRBJ2-7; weak D call: TRBD1 (5 bases). Germline loops: CDR1 MNHEY, CDR2 SVGAGI. The CDR3 contains 15 residues. Trimming left V 0 bases short and J 3 bases short, with 12 bases between.

The V call is TRBV6-5, the J call TRBJ1-1; 10 bases are shared with TRBD1. Germline assignment: CDR1 MNHEY and CDR2 SVGAGI. J gave up 5 bases and V 10 bases, and 10 bases lay outside the gene matches. The CDR3 has 14 residues. The CDR3 spells CATQADRGDTEAFF. As DNA, the CDR3 is TGTGCCACCCAGGCGGACAGGGGGGATACTGAAGCTTTCTTT.

In its sample, this clone was seen a few times. The V and J genes are TRBV14 and TRBJ2-7; 10 bases match TRBD1. The length of the CDR3 is 15 residues. The junction had 5 bases not matched to a gene; V was cut back by 4 bases and J by 2 bases. CDR1 SGHDN and CDR2 FVKESK come from the germline V gene. The CDR3 nucleotides are TGTGCCAGCAGCCGTCTCGGGACAGGGGCCTACGAGCAGTACTTC. Translating gives CASSRLGTGAYEQYF.

This clone was seen once. The J gene is TRBJ1-2, the V gene TRBV7-9, with 8 positions matching TRBD1. The CDR3 is made up of 13 amino acids. Trimming at V came to 3 bases and at J to 8 bases, leaving 5 bases not matched to a gene. CDR1 is SEHNR and CDR2 is FQNEAQ in the germline V gene (reference sequence). The CDR3 DNA sequence: TGTGCCAGCAGCTTGTTTCAGGGGGCGGGCTACACCTTC. Its translation: CASSLFQGAGYTF.

The V and J genes are TRBV28 and TRBJ2-7; 8 bases line up with TRBD1. The V gene end was trimmed by 7 bases and the J gene end by 3 bases; junction bases not matched to a gene: 11. Germline lookup yields CDR1 MDHEN and CDR2 SYDVKM. There are 15 residues in the CDR3. The CDR3 region is CASIAGGPGGYEQYF. CDR3 nucleotides: TGTGCCAGCATCGCAGGGGGCCCAGGGGGCTACGAGCAGTACTTC.

The CDR3 DNA reads TGTGCTAGTGGTCTTGGACACCAAAAGTCCTACGAGCAGTACTTC. Translated: CASGLGHQKSYEQYF. The rearrangement joins TRBV12-5 to TRBJ2-7, with D possibly being TRBD1 (5 bases). Deletions cut 5 bases from V and 1 base from J, with 15 bases between. In germline, CDR1 is LGHNT, CDR2 FRNRAP. The CDR3 is 15 amino acids.

This chain joins TRBV4-1 and TRBJ2-7; D is unresolved. The CDR3 consists of 15 residues. Deletions cut 0 bases from V and 1 base from J, with 10 bases between. Germline V gene sequence: CDR1 MGHRA, CDR2 YSYEKL. The CDR3 loop is CASSQDRVYSYEQYF. The CDR3 nucleotides are TGCGCCAGCAGCCAAGATCGGGTGTATTCCTACGAGCAGTACTTC.

CDR3 nucleotides: TGTGCCAGTCATAGCGGGAGGTTCCCAGATACGCAGTATTTT. Protein: CASHSGRFPDTQYF. The chain recombines TRBV6-5 with TRBJ2-3; 10 positions match TRBD2. Germline CDR1 is MNHEY and CDR2 is SVGAGI. With V trimmed by 9 bases and J by 4 bases, 7 bases remained unmatched. The CDR3 runs 14 residues.